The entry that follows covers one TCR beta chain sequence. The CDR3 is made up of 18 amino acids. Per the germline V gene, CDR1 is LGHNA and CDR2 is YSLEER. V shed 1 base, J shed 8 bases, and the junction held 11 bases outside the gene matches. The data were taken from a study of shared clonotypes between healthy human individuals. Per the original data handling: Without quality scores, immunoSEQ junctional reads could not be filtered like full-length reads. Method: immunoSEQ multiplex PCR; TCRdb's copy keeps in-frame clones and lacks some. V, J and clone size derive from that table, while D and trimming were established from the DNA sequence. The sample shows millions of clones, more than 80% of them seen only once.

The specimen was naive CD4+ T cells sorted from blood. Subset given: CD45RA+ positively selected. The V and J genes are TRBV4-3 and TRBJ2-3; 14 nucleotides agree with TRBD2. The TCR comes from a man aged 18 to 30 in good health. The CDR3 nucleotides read TGCGCCAGCAGCCAAGGAGGGACTAGCGGGAGAGAACGGGGTACGCAGTATTTT. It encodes CASSQGGTSGRERGTQYF.